This T cell receptor beta chain was found in a study of human T cells and chemical hapten exposure. Germline CDR1 KGHDR, CDR2 SFDVKD. There are 13 residues in the CDR3. V trimming: 9 bases; J trimming: 1 base; junction bases outside the gene matches: 2. TCRdb reprocessed the RACE reads with MiXCR, giving one entry per CDR3 protein. This table holds 65,000 to 80,000 distinct CDR3 sequences, about a tenth found once. In this sample, this clonotype turned up many times. Noted time point: patch test 1, 2 weeks after DPC sensitization. The treatment was: therapeutic diphenylcyclopropenone sensitization with weekly scalp DPC. Donation of samples came from alopecia patients who were 18 to 70 years old and suitable for DPC.

The sample in question was whole blood, obtained in connection with sensitization to the hapten diphenylcyclopropenone (DPC). The receptor was isolated from a woman between 50 and 59 years old with alopecia areata. Some clones in this sample may be carry-over from other donors' samples. This chain links TRBV24-1 with TRBJ2-1; 7 bases match TRBD2. CDR3 sequence (DNA): TGTGCCACCCGAGCGGGGTCCTACAATGAGCAGTTCTTC. It codes for CATRAGSYNEQFF.